The 18 T cell receptor beta chains below all came from one sample that was sequenced in a study of PD-1 blockade in classical Hodgkin lymphoma. Assay used: immunoSEQ multiplex PCR; TCRdb lists only in-frame clones, some missing. This sample has around 14,000 clones, with 80% to 90% found just once. Every patient relapsed after autologous stem cell transplantation, and brentuximab vedotin exposure varied. Sequencing was performed on peripheral blood mononuclear cells (PBMCs), taken before the second cycle of nivolumab. Every receptor here comes from a human donor with classical Hodgkin lymphoma.

This clone turned up a few times. The chain has TRBV25-1 and TRBJ1-2, with D unresolved. The V end was cut by 7 bases, the J end by 0 bases, with 9 bases between. The CDR3 has 13 residues. Germline loops: CDR1 MGHDK, CDR2 SYGVNS. Here the CDR3 DNA reads TGTGCCAGCACCGGCTGGACTAACTATGGCTACACCTTC. Encoded protein: CASTGWTNYGYTF.

Relative to its sample, this clone is medium-sized. The chain joins TRBV29-1 to TRBJ1-4, with TRBD1 as a possible D gene (5 bases). The CDR3 spans 14 residues. The germline V and J ends were trimmed by 7 bases and 1 base, with 13 bases remaining between them. In germline, CDR1 is SQVTM, CDR2 ANQGSEA. The CDR3 sequence is CSARDGETNEKLFF. The CDR3 nucleotides read TGCAGCGCCCGGGACGGGGAAACTAATGAAAAACTGTTTTTT.

This sequence joins TRBV5-5 and TRBJ1-2, with 10 nucleotides matching TRBD1. With V trimmed by 4 bases and J by 8 bases, 11 bases remained unmatched. This CDR3 is built from 15 residues. Germline-derived CDR1 and CDR2 are SGHKS and YYEKEE (reference sequence). The CDR3 reads CASSPTGQGGRGYTF. DNA of the CDR3: TGTGCCAGCAGCCCCACTGGACAGGGGGGTAGAGGCTACACCTTC. Full variable domain (remainder filled in from reference TRBV5-5 and TRBJ1-2): DAGVTQSPTHLIKTRGQQVTLRCSPISGHKSVSWYQQVLGQGPQFIFQYYEKEERGRGNFPDRFSARQFPNYSSELNVNALLLGDSALYLCASSPTGQGGRGYTFGSGTRLTVV.

This rearrangement joins TRBV4-2 to TRBJ2-5; 9 nucleotides align to TRBD2. There are 17 residues in the CDR3. CDR1 is LGHNA and CDR2 is YNFKEQ in the germline V gene. The V gene end was trimmed by 0 bases and the J gene end by 3 bases; junction bases not matched to a gene: 8. The CDR3 reads CASSQDFSGGIKETQYF. CDR3 coding DNA: TGTGCCAGCAGCCAAGATTTCAGCGGGGGGATTAAAGAGACCCAGTACTTC.

The gene calls are TRBV5-1 and TRBJ1-6; D not resolved. The CDR3 is 12 residues long. Germline CDR1 is SGHRS and CDR2 is YFSETQ. V shed 7 bases and J shed 7 bases, with 9 bases lying between them. In DNA, the CDR3 is TGCGCCAGCCGGGATAGGAATTCACCCCTCCACTTT. Translation gives CASRDRNSPLHF.

The rearrangement uses TRBV7-6 and TRBJ2-3; TRBD2 aligns across 12 bases. Germline-derived CDR1 and CDR2 are SGHVS and FNYEAQ. The CDR3 totals 17 residues. V lost 1 base to trimming and J lost 1 base; unmatched junction nucleotides: 3. The CDR3 here is CASSLERLAGGTDTQYF. CDR3 coding DNA: TGTGCCAGCAGCTTAGAGAGACTAGCGGGGGGCACAGATACGCAGTATTTT.

The chain recombines TRBV27 with TRBJ2-6; no definite D call. Deletions cut 3 bases from V and 2 bases from J, with 8 bases between. CDR1 is MNHEY and CDR2 is SMNVEV in the germline V gene (reference sequence). The CDR3 is 15 amino acids. CDR3 region: CASSFLVAGANVLTF. Written as DNA, the CDR3 is TGTGCCAGCAGTTTTTTGGTAGCTGGGGCCAACGTCCTGACTTTC.

The chain has TRBV6-6 and TRBJ2-1; TRBD2 matches 8 bases. The J segment lost 2 bases and the V segment lost 6 bases, leaving 9 bases of the junction unmatched. The germline CDR1 and CDR2 sequences are MNHNY and SVGAGI (reference sequence). CDR3 length: 16 residues. This CDR3 is CASSKIPGGPYNEQFF. In DNA form, the CDR3 reads TGTGCCAGCAGCAAAATCCCGGGGGGGCCCTACAATGAGCAGTTCTTC.

The gene calls are TRBV6-1 and TRBJ2-1, with TRBD1 matching 8 bases. The V gene end was trimmed by 3 bases and the J gene end by 4 bases; junction bases not matched to a gene: 8. The CDR3 consists of 16 residues. The germline CDR1 and CDR2 sequences are MNHNS and SASEGT. The DNA for the CDR3 is TGTGCCAGCAGTGACTTCGGGACAGGAGATTACAATGAGCAGTTCTTC. Protein sequence: CASSDFGTGDYNEQFF.

This chain connects TRBV5-8 to TRBJ2-5; 8 nucleotides agree with TRBD1. J lost 2 bases, V lost 3 bases, and 0 bases had no gene match. Germline V gene data show CDR1 as SGHTS and CDR2 as YDEGEE. The CDR3 spans 13 residues. The CDR3 coding sequence is TGTGCCAGCAGCTGGGACAGGCAAGAGACCCAGTACTTC. Protein: CASSWDRQETQYF.

V usage is TRBV5-1 and J usage is TRBJ1-5; D is unclear. Deletions cut 0 bases from V and 4 bases from J, with 5 bases between. Germline V lookup: CDR1 SGHRS, CDR2 YFSETQ. The length of the CDR3 is 13 residues. The CDR3 reads CASSLAGNQPQHF. The CDR3 DNA reads as TGCGCCAGCAGCTTGGCCGGGAATCAGCCCCAGCATTTT.

This clone has a handful of counts. The CDR3 loop is CAISELGQGASPLHF. CDR3 sequence (DNA): TGTGCCATCAGTGAGCTGGGACAAGGCGCCTCACCCCTCCACTTT. The chain carries TRBV10-3 and TRBJ1-6, with D possibly being TRBD1 (6 bases). The CDR3 totals 15 residues. The germline V and J ends were trimmed by 2 bases and 10 bases, with 15 bases remaining between them. Germline V lookup: CDR1 ENHRY, CDR2 SYGVKD.

The rearrangement uses TRBV2 and TRBJ2-3; the D is unclear. Germline V lookup: CDR1 SNHLY, CDR2 FYNNEI. Trimming took 3 bases from V and 2 from J, leaving 3 bases between them. The CDR3 spans 12 residues. CDR3 sequence (DNA): TGTGCCAGCAGTGATTACACAGATACGCAGTATTTT. Its protein product is CASSDYTDTQYF.

The chain is built from TRBV5-1 and TRBJ2-5; TRBD2 matches at 8 bases. The CDR3 runs 17 residues. Germline assignment: CDR1 SGHRS and CDR2 YFSETQ. V dropped 7 bases and J dropped 3; count of bases not matched to a gene: 17. This CDR3 reads CASSHGRGVFSEETQYF. CDR3 DNA sequence: TGCGCCAGCTCCCACGGGCGGGGGGTTTTCAGCGAAGAGACCCAGTACTTC.

This rearrangement joins TRBV6-5 to TRBJ2-7; weak D call: TRBD1 (5 bases). V lost 6 bases to trimming and J lost 6 bases, with 12 bases between them. The CDR3 is 12 amino acids. The V gene's germline CDR1 is MNHEY and CDR2 SVGAGI. CDR3 residues: CASSKGPLEQYF. In DNA form, the CDR3 reads TGTGCCAGCAGCAAGGGGCCGCTCGAGCAGTACTTC.

V is TRBV7-6 and J is TRBJ2-5; unclear D gene. Trimming removed 1 base from V and 0 bases from J, with 3 bases in between. CDR3 size: 13 residues. In germline, CDR1 is SGHVS, CDR2 FNYEAQ. The CDR3 nucleotides are TGTGCCAGCAGCTTAGTAAACCAAGAGACCCAGTACTTC. As protein: CASSLVNQETQYF.

The V gene is TRBV5-8, the J gene TRBJ1-3; D uncertain. The CDR3 runs to 14 residues. Deletions cut 0 bases from V and 0 bases from J, with 4 bases between. The V gene's germline CDR1 is SGHTS and CDR2 YDEGEE. DNA for the CDR3: TGTGCCAGCAGCTTGGAAGTCTCTGGAAACACCATATATTTT. Translation gives CASSLEVSGNTIYF.

This clone has a handful of counts. The chain carries TRBV5-1 and TRBJ1-1; tentatively, D is TRBD1 (6 bases). Trimming took off 0 bases at V and 0 bases at J, with 27 bases between the two ends. Germline loops: CDR1 SGHRS, CDR2 YFSETQ. The CDR3 extends over 21 amino acids. The CDR3 nucleotides are TGCGCCAGCAGCTTGGCCCGGTACGCTAGGGGGAGGGGGGTCCTGAACACTGAAGCTTTCTTT. It specifies CASSLARYARGRGVLNTEAFF.